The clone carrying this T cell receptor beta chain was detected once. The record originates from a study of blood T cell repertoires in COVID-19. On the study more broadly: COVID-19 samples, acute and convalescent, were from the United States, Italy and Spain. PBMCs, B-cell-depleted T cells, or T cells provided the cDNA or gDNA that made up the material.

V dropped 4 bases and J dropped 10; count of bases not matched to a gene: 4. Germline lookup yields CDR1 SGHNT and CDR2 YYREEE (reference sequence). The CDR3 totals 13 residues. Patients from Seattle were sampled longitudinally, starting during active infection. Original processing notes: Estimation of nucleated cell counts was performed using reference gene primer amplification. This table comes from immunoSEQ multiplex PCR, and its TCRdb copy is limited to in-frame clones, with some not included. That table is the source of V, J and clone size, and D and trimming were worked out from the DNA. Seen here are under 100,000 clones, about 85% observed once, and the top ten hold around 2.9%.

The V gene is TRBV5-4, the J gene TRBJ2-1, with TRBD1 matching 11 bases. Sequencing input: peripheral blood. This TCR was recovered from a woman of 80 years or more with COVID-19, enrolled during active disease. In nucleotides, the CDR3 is TGTGCCAGCAGCCCGGGACAGGGGGGAGAGCAGTTCTTC. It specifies CASSPGQGGEQFF.